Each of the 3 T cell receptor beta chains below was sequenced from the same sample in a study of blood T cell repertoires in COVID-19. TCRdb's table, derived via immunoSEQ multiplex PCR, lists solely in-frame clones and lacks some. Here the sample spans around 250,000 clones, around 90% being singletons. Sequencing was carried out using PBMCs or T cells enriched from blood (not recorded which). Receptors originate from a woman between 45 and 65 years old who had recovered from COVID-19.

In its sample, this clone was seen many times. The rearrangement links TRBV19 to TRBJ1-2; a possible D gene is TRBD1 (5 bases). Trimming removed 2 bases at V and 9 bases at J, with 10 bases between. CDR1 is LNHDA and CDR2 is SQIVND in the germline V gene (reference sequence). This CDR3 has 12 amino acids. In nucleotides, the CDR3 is TGTGCCAGTAGTATACAGGGTAACCGCTACACCTTC. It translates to CASSIQGNRYTF.

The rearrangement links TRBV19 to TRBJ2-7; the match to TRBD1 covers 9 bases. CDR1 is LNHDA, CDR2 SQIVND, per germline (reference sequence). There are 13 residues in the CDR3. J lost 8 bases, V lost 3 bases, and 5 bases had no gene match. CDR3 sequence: CASSITGGFQQYF. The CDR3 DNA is TGTGCCAGTAGTATTACAGGGGGCTTTCAGCAGTACTTC.

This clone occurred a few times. CDR3 sequence reads: CASSLLAVSYNEQFF. CDR3 DNA sequence: TGTGCCAGCAGTCTTCTAGCGGTCTCCTACAATGAGCAGTTCTTC. This chain uses TRBV6-2 or TRBV6-3 with TRBJ2-1, with 7 positions matching TRBD2. The trim removed 5 bases at V and 0 bases at J, leaving 4 bases unmatched. The CDR3 consists of 15 residues. CDR1 is MNHEY and CDR2 is SVGEGT in the germline V gene.